Following are 11 T cell receptor beta chains from one sample sequenced in a study of OX40 agonist ivuxolimab in advanced cancers. Profiled with immunoSEQ multiplex PCR; TCRdb holds only in-frame clones, not every one. This sample has roughly 50,000 clones, with roughly 89% found just once. The source material was CD4+ or CD8+ T cells sorted from blood, sampled in a trial of the OX40 agonist ivuxolimab. The source of these receptors is an adult with an advanced solid tumor such as melanoma, head and neck, liver or kidney cancer.

The V call is TRBV28, the J call TRBJ2-2; TRBD2 agrees at 7 bases. Germline loops: CDR1 MDHEN, CDR2 SYDVKM. The CDR3 loop spans 15 amino acids. Germline trimming cut 3 bases from V and 7 bases from J; bases unmatched to any gene: 8. The CDR3 sequence: CASSLLRGTLGELFF. In DNA form, the CDR3 reads TGTGCCAGCAGTTTGCTGCGGGGGACGCTCGGGGAGCTGTTTTTT.

The chain employs TRBV5-1 and TRBJ2-7; the D call may be TRBD1 or TRBD2 (5 bases each). CDR1 SGHRS and CDR2 YFSETQ come from the germline V gene. V was trimmed by 2 bases and J by 10 bases, leaving 31 bases between them. The CDR3 is 18 residues long. This CDR3 is CASSFLGRQKGLVLEQYF. CDR3 DNA: TGCGCCAGCAGCTTCTTGGGGAGACAGAAGGGTCTAGTTTTGGAACAGTACTTC.

This clone was observed a single time. CDR3 sequence: CASSPLVGEGAFF. In nucleotides, the CDR3 is TGCGCCAGCAGCCCCCTAGTGGGGGAGGGAGCTTTCTTT. The V and J genes are TRBV4-1 and TRBJ1-1, with D possibly being TRBD1 (5 bases). The CDR3 spans 13 residues. Germline V gives CDR1 MGHRA, CDR2 YSYEKL. Trimming cost V 4 bases and J 10 bases, with 16 bases left between them.

The rearrangement joins TRBV10-2 to TRBJ1-5; 9 bases line up with TRBD1. The germline gives CDR1 WSHSY, CDR2 SAAADI. J gave up 6 bases and V 5 bases, and 8 bases lay outside the gene matches. The CDR3 totals 15 residues. Written as DNA, the CDR3 is TGCGCCAGCAGTCCGGCAACAGGGGGCTCTCAGCCCCAGCATTTT. Translated: CASSPATGGSQPQHF.

This clone showed up just once. The V and J genes are TRBV7-9 and TRBJ1-4, with TRBD1 matching over 12 bases. This CDR3 is 14 amino acids long. V gave up 6 bases and J gave up 7 bases; unmatched junction bases: 3. Germline V gene data show CDR1 as SEHNR and CDR2 as FQNEAQ (reference sequence). In DNA, the CDR3 is TGTGCCAGCAGGGGGACAGGGGGCGGTGAAAAACTGTTTTTT. It specifies CASRGTGGGEKLFF.

This clone has a handful of counts. This rearrangement joins TRBV5-1 to TRBJ2-7; TRBD1 matches 10 bases. Germline loops: CDR1 SGHRS, CDR2 YFSETQ. This CDR3 region has 14 residues. V shed 2 bases, J shed 2 bases, and the junction held 1 base outside the gene matches. The CDR3 coding sequence is TGCGCCAGCAGCTTAGGGACAGGGGCCTACGAGCAGTACGTC. Translated, it gives CASSLGTGAYEQYV.

The J gene is TRBJ1-2, the V gene TRBV7-8; TRBD1 aligns across 7 bases. Per the germline V gene, CDR1 is SGHVS and CDR2 is FQNEAQ. The CDR3 has 14 residues. V was clipped by 5 bases and J by 4 bases; unmatched bases: 7. CDR3 protein: CASSPPGQIYGYTF. The DNA for the CDR3 is TGTGCCAGCAGCCCACCGGGACAGATCTATGGCTACACCTTC.

V is TRBV27 and J is TRBJ2-3; 11 bases fit TRBD2. This CDR3 spans 15 amino acids. Germline CDR1 and CDR2: MNHEY and SMNVEV (reference sequence). Unmatched junction bases numbered 2, after V lost 2 bases and J lost 4 bases. Here the CDR3 reads CASSLLAGGADTQYF. As DNA, the CDR3 is TGTGCCAGCAGTTTACTAGCGGGAGGTGCAGATACGCAGTATTTT.

This rearrangement joins TRBV28 to TRBJ2-1; no clear D. The germline gives CDR1 MDHEN, CDR2 SYDVKM. The CDR3 consists of 17 residues. V dropped 0 bases and J dropped 0 bases, with 12 bases sitting between them. CDR3 loop: CASSLWAAPSSYNEQFF. DNA for the CDR3: TGTGCCAGCAGTTTATGGGCGGCGCCAAGCTCCTACAATGAGCAGTTCTTC.

CDR3 in DNA: TGTGCCAGCAGTAACTCAGGACTAGCGGGGGCAGATACGCAGTATTTT. The encoded protein is CASSNSGLAGADTQYF. The rearrangement links TRBV2 to TRBJ2-3; 13 bases are a match to TRBD2. The CDR3 loop spans 16 amino acids. Germline-derived CDR1 and CDR2 are SNHLY and FYNNEI. The trim removed 5 bases at V and 4 bases at J, leaving 6 bases unmatched.

The chain carries TRBV4-3 and TRBJ2-3; possibly TRBD2 for D (5 bases). Germline CDR1 LGHNA, CDR2 YSLEER. The CDR3 covers 15 residues. With 0 bases removed from V and 6 bases from J, the gap between germline ends came to 13 bases. The CDR3 sequence is CASSQDRGPLDTQYF. The CDR3 DNA follows: TGCGCCAGCAGCCAAGACCGCGGGCCCCTGGATACGCAGTATTTT.